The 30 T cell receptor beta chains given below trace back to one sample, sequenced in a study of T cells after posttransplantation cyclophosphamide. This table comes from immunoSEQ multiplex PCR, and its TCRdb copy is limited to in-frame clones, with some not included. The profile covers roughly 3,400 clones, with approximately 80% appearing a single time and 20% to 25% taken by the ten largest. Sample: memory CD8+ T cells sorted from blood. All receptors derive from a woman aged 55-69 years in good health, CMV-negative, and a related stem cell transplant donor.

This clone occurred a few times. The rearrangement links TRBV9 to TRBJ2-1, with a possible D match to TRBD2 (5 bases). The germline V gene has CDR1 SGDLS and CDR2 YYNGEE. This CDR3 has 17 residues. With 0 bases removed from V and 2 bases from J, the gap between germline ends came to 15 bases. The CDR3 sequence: CASSVGPGKNAYNEQFF. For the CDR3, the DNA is TGTGCCAGCAGCGTAGGCCCGGGGAAAAATGCCTACAATGAGCAGTTCTTC.

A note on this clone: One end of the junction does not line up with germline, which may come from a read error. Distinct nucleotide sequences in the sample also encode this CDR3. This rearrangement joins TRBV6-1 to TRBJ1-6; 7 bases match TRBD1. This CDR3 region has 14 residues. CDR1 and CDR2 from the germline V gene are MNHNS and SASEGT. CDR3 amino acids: CASSRDSTNSPLHF. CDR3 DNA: TGTGCCAGCAGTAGGGACAGCACTAATTCCCCCCTCCACTTT.

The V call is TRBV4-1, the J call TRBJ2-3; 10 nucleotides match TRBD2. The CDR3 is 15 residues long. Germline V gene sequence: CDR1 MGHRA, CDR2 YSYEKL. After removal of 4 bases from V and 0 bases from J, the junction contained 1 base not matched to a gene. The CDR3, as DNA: TGCGCCAGCAGCCGGACTAGCGGTAGCACAGATACGCAGTATTTT. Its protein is CASSRTSGSTDTQYF.

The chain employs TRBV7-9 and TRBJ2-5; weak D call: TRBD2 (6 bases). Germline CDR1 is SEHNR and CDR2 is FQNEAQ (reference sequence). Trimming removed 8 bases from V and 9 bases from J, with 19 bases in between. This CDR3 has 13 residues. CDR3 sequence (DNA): TGTGCCAGCCAAGGAGGGCGGGAACCCGCCCAGTACTTC. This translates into CASQGGREPAQYF.

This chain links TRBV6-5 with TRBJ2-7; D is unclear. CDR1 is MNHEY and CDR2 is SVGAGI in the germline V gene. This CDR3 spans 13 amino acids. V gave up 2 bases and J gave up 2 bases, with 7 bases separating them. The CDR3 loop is CASSYARTYEQYF. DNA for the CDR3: TGTGCCAGCAGTTACGCTAGGACCTACGAGCAGTACTTC.

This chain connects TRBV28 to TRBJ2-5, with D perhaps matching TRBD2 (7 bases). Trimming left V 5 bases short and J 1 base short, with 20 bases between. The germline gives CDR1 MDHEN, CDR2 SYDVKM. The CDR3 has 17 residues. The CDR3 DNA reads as TGTGCCAGCAGTACCAGTAGGGCGGGGGCCCTCCAAGAGACCCAGTACTTC. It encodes CASSTSRAGALQETQYF.

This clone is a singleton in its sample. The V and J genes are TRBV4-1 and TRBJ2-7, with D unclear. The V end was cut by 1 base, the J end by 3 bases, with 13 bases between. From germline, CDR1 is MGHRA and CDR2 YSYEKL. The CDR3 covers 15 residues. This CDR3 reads CASSQAPRSHYEQYF. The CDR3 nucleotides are TGCGCCAGCAGCCAAGCTCCCAGATCCCACTACGAGCAGTACTTC.

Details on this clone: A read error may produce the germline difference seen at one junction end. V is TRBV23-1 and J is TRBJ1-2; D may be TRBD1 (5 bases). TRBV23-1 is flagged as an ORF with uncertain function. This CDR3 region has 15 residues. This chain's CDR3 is CASNQTGGFLYGYTF. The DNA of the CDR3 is TGCGCCAGCAATCAAACGGGGGGTTTCCTCTATGGCTACACCTTC.

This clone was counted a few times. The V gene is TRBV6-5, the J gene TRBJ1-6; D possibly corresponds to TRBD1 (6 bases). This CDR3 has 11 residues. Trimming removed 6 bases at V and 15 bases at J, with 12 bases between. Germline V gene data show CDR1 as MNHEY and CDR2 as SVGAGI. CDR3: CASRQGTSLHF. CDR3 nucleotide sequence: TGTGCCAGCAGGCAGGGGACGAGCCTCCACTTT.

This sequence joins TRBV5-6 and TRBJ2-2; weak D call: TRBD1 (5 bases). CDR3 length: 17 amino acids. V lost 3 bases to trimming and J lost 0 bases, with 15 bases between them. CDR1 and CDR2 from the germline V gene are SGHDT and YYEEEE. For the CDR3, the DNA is TGTGCCAGCAGCTCCCCCCTGACGGACACGAACACCGGGGAGCTGTTTTTT. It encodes CASSSPLTDTNTGELFF. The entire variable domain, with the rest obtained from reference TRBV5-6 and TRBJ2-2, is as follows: DAGVTQSPTHLIKTRGQQVTLRCSPKSGHDTVSWYQQALGQGPQFIFQYYEEEERQRGNFPDRFSGHQFPNYSSELNVNALLLGDSALYLCASSSPLTDTNTGELFFGEGSRLTVL.

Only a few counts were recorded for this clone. The DNA for the CDR3 is TGTGCCAGCAGCCCTCATAATCGGGGAAACACCATATATTTT. As protein: CASSPHNRGNTIYF. V usage is TRBV9 and J usage is TRBJ1-3, with D hard to call. Germline-derived CDR1 and CDR2 are SGDLS and YYNGEE. This CDR3 is 14 amino acids long. V lost 4 bases and J 4 bases, leaving 12 bases between the germline ends.

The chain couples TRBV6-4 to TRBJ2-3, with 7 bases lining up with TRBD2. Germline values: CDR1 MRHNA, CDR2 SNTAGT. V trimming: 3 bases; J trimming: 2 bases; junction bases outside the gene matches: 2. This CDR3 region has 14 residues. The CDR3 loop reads CASSEQRDTDTQYF. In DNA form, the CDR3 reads TGTGCCAGCAGTGAACAGCGGGACACAGATACGCAGTATTTT.

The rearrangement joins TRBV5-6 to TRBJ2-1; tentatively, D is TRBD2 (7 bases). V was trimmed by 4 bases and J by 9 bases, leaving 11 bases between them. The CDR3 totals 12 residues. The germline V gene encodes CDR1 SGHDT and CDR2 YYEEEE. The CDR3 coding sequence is TGTGCCAGCAGCCTAGGGGGGGGTGAGCAGTTCTTC. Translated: CASSLGGGEQFF.

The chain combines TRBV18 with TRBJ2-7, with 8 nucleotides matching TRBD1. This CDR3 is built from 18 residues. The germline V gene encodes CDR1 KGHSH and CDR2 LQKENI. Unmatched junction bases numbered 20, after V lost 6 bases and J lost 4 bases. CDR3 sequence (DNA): TGTGCCAGCTCCCCTATCGACAGGGGCTCCCGTTCTCGTTACGAGCAGTACTTC. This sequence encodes CASSPIDRGSRSRYEQYF.

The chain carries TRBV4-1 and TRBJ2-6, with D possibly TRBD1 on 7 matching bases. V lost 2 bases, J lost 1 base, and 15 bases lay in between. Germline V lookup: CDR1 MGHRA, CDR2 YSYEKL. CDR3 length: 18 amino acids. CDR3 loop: CASSQTTGEASGANVLTF. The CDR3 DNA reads TGCGCCAGCAGCCAAACAACAGGGGAGGCTTCTGGGGCCAACGTCCTGACTTTC.

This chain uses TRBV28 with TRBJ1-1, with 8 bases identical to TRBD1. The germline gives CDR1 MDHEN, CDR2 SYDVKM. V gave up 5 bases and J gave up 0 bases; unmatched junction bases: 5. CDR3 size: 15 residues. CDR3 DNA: TGTGCCAGCAGTATGACAGGGGACTTGAACACTGAAGCTTTCTTT. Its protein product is CASSMTGDLNTEAFF.

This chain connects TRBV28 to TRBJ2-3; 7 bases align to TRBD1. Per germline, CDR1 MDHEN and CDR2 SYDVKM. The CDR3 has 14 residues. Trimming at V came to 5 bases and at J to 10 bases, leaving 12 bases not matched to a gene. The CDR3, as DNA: TGTGCCAGCAGTCCCGGACAGGCCGAAGACTCGCAGTATTTT. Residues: CASSPGQAEDSQYF.

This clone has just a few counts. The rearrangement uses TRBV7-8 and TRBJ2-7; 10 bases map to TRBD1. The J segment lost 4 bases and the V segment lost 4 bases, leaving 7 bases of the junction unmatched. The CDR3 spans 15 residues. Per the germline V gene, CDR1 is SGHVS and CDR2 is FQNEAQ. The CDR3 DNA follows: TGTGCCAGCAGCTCCGGGACAGGGGAAGGTTACGAGCAGTACGTC. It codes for CASSSGTGEGYEQYV.

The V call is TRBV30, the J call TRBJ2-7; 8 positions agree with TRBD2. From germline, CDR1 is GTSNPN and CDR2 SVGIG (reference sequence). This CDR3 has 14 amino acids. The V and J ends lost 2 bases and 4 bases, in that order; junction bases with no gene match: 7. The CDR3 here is CAWSPGLASYEQYF. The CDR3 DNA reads TGTGCCTGGAGTCCTGGACTAGCTTCGTACGAGCAGTACTTC.

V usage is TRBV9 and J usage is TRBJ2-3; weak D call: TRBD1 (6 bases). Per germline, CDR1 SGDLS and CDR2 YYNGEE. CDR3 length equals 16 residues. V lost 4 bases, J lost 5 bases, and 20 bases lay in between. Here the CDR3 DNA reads TGTGCCAGCAGCCCGCGAGGGGGTCCCCCTGGAGATACGCAGTATTTT. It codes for CASSPRGGPPGDTQYF.

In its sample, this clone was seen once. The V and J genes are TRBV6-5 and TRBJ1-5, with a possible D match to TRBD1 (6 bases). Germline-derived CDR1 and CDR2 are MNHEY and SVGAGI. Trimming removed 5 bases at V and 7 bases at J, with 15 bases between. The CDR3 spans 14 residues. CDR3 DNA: TGTGCCAGCAGTAAAACTACAGGGCTCCAGCCCCAGCATTTT. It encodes CASSKTTGLQPQHF.

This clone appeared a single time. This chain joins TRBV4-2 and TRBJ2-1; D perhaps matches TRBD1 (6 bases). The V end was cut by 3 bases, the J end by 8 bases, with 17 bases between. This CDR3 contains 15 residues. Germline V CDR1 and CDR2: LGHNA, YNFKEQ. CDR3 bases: TGTGCCAGCAGCCACACCACAGGGATCGTAGATGAGCAGTTCTTC. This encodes CASSHTTGIVDEQFF.

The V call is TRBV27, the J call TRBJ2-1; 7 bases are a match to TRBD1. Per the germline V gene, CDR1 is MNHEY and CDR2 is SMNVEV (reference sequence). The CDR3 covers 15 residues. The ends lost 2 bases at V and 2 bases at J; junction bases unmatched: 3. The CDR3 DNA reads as TGTGCCAGCAGTTTAAGTCAGGGGGCCTACAATGAGCAGTTCTTC. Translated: CASSLSQGAYNEQFF.

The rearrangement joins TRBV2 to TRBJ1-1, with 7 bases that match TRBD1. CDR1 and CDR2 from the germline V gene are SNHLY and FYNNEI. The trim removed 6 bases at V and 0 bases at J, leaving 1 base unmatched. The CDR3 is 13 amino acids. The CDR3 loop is CASSRGVNTEAFF. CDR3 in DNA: TGTGCCAGCAGCAGGGGGGTGAACACTGAAGCTTTCTTT.

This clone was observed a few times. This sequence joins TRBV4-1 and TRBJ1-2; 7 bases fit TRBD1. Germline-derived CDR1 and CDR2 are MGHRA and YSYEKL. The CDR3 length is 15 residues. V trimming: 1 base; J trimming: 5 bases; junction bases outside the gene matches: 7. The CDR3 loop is CASSQVLGGGYGYTF. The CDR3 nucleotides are TGCGCCAGCAGCCAAGTTTTAGGGGGCGGATATGGCTACACCTTC.

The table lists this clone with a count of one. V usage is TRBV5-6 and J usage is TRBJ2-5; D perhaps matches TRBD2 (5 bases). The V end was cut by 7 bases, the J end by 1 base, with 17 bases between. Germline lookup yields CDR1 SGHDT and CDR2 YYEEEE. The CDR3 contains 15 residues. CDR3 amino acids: CASDLVNSGQETQYF. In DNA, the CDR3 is TGTGCCAGCGACCTAGTTAACAGCGGCCAAGAGACCCAGTACTTC.

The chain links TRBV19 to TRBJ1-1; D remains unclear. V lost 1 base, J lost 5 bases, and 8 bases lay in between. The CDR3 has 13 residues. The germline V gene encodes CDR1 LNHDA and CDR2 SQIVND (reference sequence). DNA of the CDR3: TGTGCCAGTAGTATAGGGCGGTCTACTGAAGCTTTCTTT. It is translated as CASSIGRSTEAFF.

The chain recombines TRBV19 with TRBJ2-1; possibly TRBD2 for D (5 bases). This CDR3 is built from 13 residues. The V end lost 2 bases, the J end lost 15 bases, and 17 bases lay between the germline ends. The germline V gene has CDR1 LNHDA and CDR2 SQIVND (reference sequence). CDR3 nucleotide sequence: TGTGCCAGTAGTATACCAGGACGACCGGACTGGTTCTTC. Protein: CASSIPGRPDWFF. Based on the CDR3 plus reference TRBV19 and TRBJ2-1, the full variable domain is DGGITQSPKYLFRKEGQNVTLSCEQNLNHDAMYWYRQDPGQGLRLIYYSQIVNDFQKGDIAEGYSVSREKKESFPLTVTSAQKNPTAFYLCASSIPGRPDWFFGPGTRLTVL.

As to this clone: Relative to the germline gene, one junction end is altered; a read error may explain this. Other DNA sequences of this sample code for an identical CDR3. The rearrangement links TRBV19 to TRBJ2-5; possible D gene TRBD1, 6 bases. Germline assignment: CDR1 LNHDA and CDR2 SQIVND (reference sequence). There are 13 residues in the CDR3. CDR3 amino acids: CASRPGHGETQYF. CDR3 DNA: TGCGCCAGTAGACCGGGACACGGAGAGACCCAGTACTTC.

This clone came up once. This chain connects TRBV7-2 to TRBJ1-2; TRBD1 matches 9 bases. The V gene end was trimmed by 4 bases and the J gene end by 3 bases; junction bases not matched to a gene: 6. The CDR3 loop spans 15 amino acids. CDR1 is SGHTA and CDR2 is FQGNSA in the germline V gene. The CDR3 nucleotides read TGTGCCAGCAGCTCAATGGACAGGGGAGACTATGGCTACACCTTC. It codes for CASSSMDRGDYGYTF.